This TCR beta chain appears in the sequencing data of a study of T cell responses to AZD1222 COVID-19 vaccine. Broader study findings: Donor demographics were predominantly white British with a female majority; clonal diversity may be underestimated. Once two AZD1222 doses were given, Spike-specific TCR breadth and depth went up. The study identified only five to seven AZD1222 recipients as seropositive at baseline. A reported finding is that nearly half of spike-specific TCRs target unmutated variant regions.

With 0 bases removed from V and 1 base from J, the gap between germline ends came to 8 bases. The CDR3 runs 14 residues. Germline loops: CDR1 SGHRS, CDR2 YFSETQ. Of note for this clone: The antigen remains unidentified.

Here immunoSEQ multiplex PCR was the method, and the copy in TCRdb shows in-frame clones only, minus some. The data hold 75,000 to 90,000 clones, with approximately 83% observed a single time. The clonotype comes from an adult who received the AZD1222 COVID-19 vaccine. The sample was peripheral blood, taken 28 days after the second AZD1222 dose. The chain is built from TRBV5-1 and TRBJ2-7, with D hard to call. CDR3 residues: CASSLELGSYEQYV. CDR3 bases: TGCGCCAGCAGCTTGGAGCTGGGTTCCTACGAGCAGTACGTC.